One and the same sample provided the 24 T cell receptor beta chains below, sequenced in a study of long-term antiretroviral therapy in people with HIV. They ran version v3.0 of the immunoSEQ assay at survey level. Repertoires were generated with immunoSEQ multiplex PCR, while TCRdb's copy carries only in-frame clones and drops some. Of roughly 16,000 clones listed, 88% are singletons. Sample: unsorted PBMCs, taken approximately 2.3 years before starting antiretroviral therapy. These receptor sequences come from a woman aged 25 to 39 with HIV.

The V call is TRBV5-1, the J call TRBJ2-2, with 9 bases identical to TRBD1. The CDR3 length is 15 residues. V lost 3 bases to trimming and J lost 7 bases; unmatched junction nucleotides: 7. Looked up from germline, CDR1 is SGHRS and CDR2 is YFSETQ. The CDR3 nucleotides read TGCGCCAGCAGCTCGGACAGGGGTGTTGTCGGGGAGCTGTTTTTT. The encoded protein is CASSSDRGVVGELFF. Full variable domain (remainder filled in from reference TRBV5-1 and TRBJ2-2): KAGVTQTPRYLIKTRGQQVTLSCSPISGHRSVSWYQQTPGQGLQFLFEYFSETQRNKGNFPGRFSGRQFSNSRSEMNVSTLELGDSALYLCASSSDRGVVGELFFGEGSRLTVL.

The chain joins TRBV21-1 to TRBJ1-2. TRBV21-1 is deemed a pseudogene. The CDR3 spans 13 residues. The CDR3 region has the DNA TGTGCCAGCAGCAAATCCCCAAGCTATGGCTACACCTTC. Protein sequence: CASSKSPSYGYTF.

V and J are TRBV5-1 and TRBJ2-7, with 13 bases matching TRBD2. Looked up from germline, CDR1 is SGHRS and CDR2 is YFSETQ. CDR3 length: 15 residues. The junction had 3 bases not matched to a gene; V was cut back by 4 bases and J by 2 bases. The CDR3 DNA follows: TGCGCCAGCAGCCCTACTAGCGGGGGGGCCTACGAGCAGTACTTC. Translated: CASSPTSGGAYEQYF.

The CDR3 bases are TGTGCCAGCAGTGGGGGGGAGACCCAGTACTTC. Its protein product is CASSGGETQYF. This chain connects TRBV2 to TRBJ2-5; possibly TRBD1 or TRBD2 for D (5 bases each). The germline V gene encodes CDR1 SNHLY and CDR2 FYNNEI. V was cut by 4 bases and J by 5 bases, with 5 bases left in between. The length of the CDR3 is 11 residues.

The chain has TRBV6-1 and TRBJ1-4, with 7 bases that match TRBD1. The ends lost 7 bases at V and 7 bases at J; junction bases unmatched: 6. CDR3 length: 13 amino acids. CDR1 is MNHNS and CDR2 is SASEGT in the germline V gene. As DNA, the CDR3 is TGTGCCAGCACCCGGGACAGAATTGAAAAACTGTTTTTT. Translating gives CASTRDRIEKLFF.

This sequence joins TRBV7-3 and TRBJ2-5; TRBD2 is a possible D gene (5 bases). This CDR3 spans 16 amino acids. Germline values: CDR1 SGHTA, CDR2 FQGTGA. V lost 0 bases, J lost 4 bases, and 15 bases lay in between. The CDR3 region has the DNA TGTGCCAGCAGCTTAACAGGAGGCCTCGAACCAGAGACCCAGTACTTC. Residues: CASSLTGGLEPETQYF.

The chain uses TRBV5-1 and TRBJ2-7; D unresolved. In germline, CDR1 is SGHRS, CDR2 YFSETQ. CDR3 size: 15 residues. V was trimmed by 0 bases and J by 2 bases, leaving 12 bases between them. The CDR3 here is CASSLAAGVTYEQYF. In DNA form, the CDR3 reads TGCGCCAGCAGCTTGGCCGCAGGAGTGACCTACGAGCAGTACTTC.

The gene calls are TRBV2 and TRBJ1-1, with D maybe TRBD1 (6 bases). The CDR3 is 13 amino acids. Per germline, CDR1 SNHLY and CDR2 FYNNEI. V lost 1 base and J lost 6, with 9 bases in between. DNA for the CDR3: TGTGCCAGCAGTGAAGGGGGGGGGCCTGAAGCTTTCTTT. Its protein is CASSEGGGPEAFF.

The V and J genes are TRBV2 and TRBJ2-2; D unclear. The CDR3 runs to 14 residues. Between the trimmed V and J ends, which lost 7 bases and 3 bases, there was a span of 12 bases. From germline, CDR1 is SNHLY and CDR2 FYNNEI. CDR3 protein: CASNLDLYTGELFF. The CDR3 nucleotides are TGTGCCAGCAATCTCGACTTATACACCGGGGAGCTGTTTTTT.

The genes are TRBV20-1 and TRBJ1-1; TRBD1 is a possible D gene (6 bases). The CDR3 length is 11 residues. Germline V gene lookup returns CDR1 DFQATT and CDR2 SNEGSKA (reference sequence). Trimming removed 3 bases from V and 11 bases from J, with 13 bases in between. This CDR3 is CSASRGEMAFF. The DNA of the CDR3 is TGCAGTGCTAGTAGGGGGGAAATGGCTTTCTTT.

The chain employs TRBV14 and TRBJ1-5, with D tentatively TRBD1 (6 bases). The germline V and J ends were trimmed by 0 bases and 1 base, with 10 bases remaining between them. Germline loops: CDR1 SGHDN, CDR2 FVKESK. The CDR3 covers 16 residues. The CDR3 DNA follows: TGTGCCAGCAGCCAAGATGTCAGGGGAAGCAATCAGCCCCAGCATTTT. It specifies CASSQDVRGSNQPQHF.

This chain connects TRBV18 to TRBJ2-3; 11 bases are shared with TRBD2. The CDR3 is 19 residues long. Trimming removed 4 bases from V and 0 bases from J; junction bases left unmatched: 12. Germline CDR1 reads KGHSH; CDR2 reads LQKENI. This chain's CDR3 is CASSLRPTGTSGSTDTQYF. For the CDR3, the DNA is TGTGCCAGCTCACTTCGTCCCACCGGGACTAGCGGAAGCACAGATACGCAGTATTTT. Variable domain in full (rest from reference TRBV18 and TRBJ2-3): NAGVMQNPRHLVRRRGQEARLRCSPMKGHSHVYWYRQLPEEGLKFMVYLQKENIIDESGMPKERFSAEFPKEGPSILRIQQVVRGDSAAYFCASSLRPTGTSGSTDTQYFGPGTRLTVL.

The V call is TRBV29-1, the J call TRBJ1-2; D remains ambiguous. The V end lost 2 bases, the J end lost 3 bases, and 13 bases lay between the germline ends. Germline values: CDR1 SQVTM, CDR2 ANQGSEA. This CDR3 spans 14 amino acids. CDR3 in amino acids: CSVESEGADYGYTF. The CDR3 DNA is TGCAGCGTTGAATCGGAGGGAGCTGACTATGGCTACACCTTC.

The chain uses TRBV14 and TRBJ2-5, with D possibly TRBD1 on 6 matching bases. Germline lookup yields CDR1 SGHDN and CDR2 FVKESK. The CDR3 loop spans 15 amino acids. The germline V and J ends were trimmed by 0 bases and 2 bases, with 10 bases remaining between them. CDR3 nucleotide sequence: TGTGCCAGCAGCCAAGAGGGCAGGGGACAAGAGACCCAGTACTTC. This gives the protein CASSQEGRGQETQYF.

The chain recombines TRBV7-8 with TRBJ2-1, with 10 bases identical to TRBD2. The germline gives CDR1 SGHVS, CDR2 FQNEAQ. The trim removed 5 bases at V and 2 bases at J, leaving 9 bases unmatched. The CDR3 loop spans 17 amino acids. CDR3 protein: CASSLRASGGPYNEQFF. CDR3 DNA: TGTGCCAGCAGCCTACGGGCTAGCGGGGGCCCCTACAATGAGCAGTTCTTC.

The V gene is TRBV7-8, the J gene TRBJ2-1, with D perhaps TRBD1 (6 bases). The germline gives CDR1 SGHVS, CDR2 FQNEAQ. Trimming stripped 5 bases from V and 10 bases from J, with 15 bases between. The CDR3 is 13 residues long. CDR3 sequence (DNA): TGTGCCAGCAGCCCGACAACAGGGAAAGAGCAGTTCTTC. Encoded protein: CASSPTTGKEQFF.

For the CDR3, the DNA is TGTGCCAGCAGTTTGGGGCCTAACACCGGGGAGCTGTTTTTT. It encodes CASSLGPNTGELFF. The rearrangement joins TRBV27 to TRBJ2-2, with a possible D match to TRBD1 (5 bases). There are 14 residues in the CDR3. Looked up from germline, CDR1 is MNHEY and CDR2 is SMNVEV (reference sequence). Trimming shortened V by 3 bases and J by 2 bases, and 7 bases separated the two germline ends.

V and J are TRBV7-8 and TRBJ1-6; D may be TRBD1 (5 bases). Trimming took 5 bases from V and 9 from J, leaving 23 bases between them. The CDR3 runs 17 residues. Germline CDR1 reads SGHVS; CDR2 reads FQNEAQ. The CDR3 sequence: CASSTSRVGELSSPLHF. The CDR3, as DNA: TGTGCCAGCAGCACCTCGCGGGTAGGGGAACTTAGTTCACCCCTCCACTTT.

The chain joins TRBV27 to TRBJ2-7; no definite D call. V was shortened by 3 bases and J by 3 bases, with 12 bases between the two germline ends. The germline gives CDR1 MNHEY, CDR2 SMNVEV (reference sequence). This CDR3 has 14 amino acids. In nucleotides, the CDR3 is TGTGCCAGCAGTTTCATCTCCCCCTACTACGAGCAGTACTTC. This translates into CASSFISPYYEQYF.

The rearrangement joins TRBV11-2 to TRBJ2-5; 8 bases agree with TRBD1. The ends lost 7 bases at V and 5 bases at J; junction bases unmatched: 6. The CDR3 covers 13 residues. The germline gives CDR1 SGHAT, CDR2 FQNNGV. CDR3 in amino acids: CASTWTGTETQYF. Here the CDR3 DNA reads TGTGCCAGCACCTGGACAGGGACGGAGACCCAGTACTTC.

A remark on this clone: The same CDR3 is also encoded by other DNA sequences in this sample. This rearrangement joins TRBV5-5 to TRBJ1-3; D call uncertain. V shed 0 bases and J shed 4 bases, with 2 bases lying between them. This CDR3 is built from 12 residues. Per germline, CDR1 SGHKS and CDR2 YYEKEE (reference sequence). Here the CDR3 DNA reads TGTGCCAGCAGCTTGGAAGGAAACACCATATATTTT. It codes for CASSLEGNTIYF.

V usage is TRBV6-6 and J usage is TRBJ1-2; 7 nucleotides line up with TRBD1. The germline CDR1 and CDR2 sequences are MNHNY and SVGAGI (reference sequence). J was trimmed by 4 bases and V by 5 bases; bases with no gene match: 4. The CDR3 has 13 residues. The CDR3 protein is CASSDRASYGYTF. The CDR3 nucleotides read TGTGCCAGCAGTGACAGGGCGAGCTATGGCTACACCTTC.

This rearrangement joins TRBV19 to TRBJ1-1, with TRBD1 matching over 9 bases. The J segment lost 12 bases and the V segment lost 5 bases, leaving 13 bases of the junction unmatched. CDR1 is LNHDA, CDR2 SQIVND, per germline (reference sequence). The CDR3 loop spans 14 amino acids. In DNA form, the CDR3 reads TGTGCCAGTAGTGCGGGGACAGGGAGGGCCGGGTCTTTCTTT. Protein sequence: CASSAGTGRAGSFF. Full variable domain (rest looked up from reference TRBV19 and TRBJ1-1): DGGITQSPKYLFRKEGQNVTLSCEQNLNHDAMYWYRQDPGQGLRLIYYSQIVNDFQKGDIAEGYSVSREKKESFPLTVTSAQKNPTAFYLCASSAGTGRAGSFFGQGTRLTVV.

This sequence joins TRBV11-2 and TRBJ1-1, with D possibly matching TRBD1 (5 bases). CDR3 length equals 11 residues. Trimming cost V 8 bases and J 4 bases, with 8 bases left between them. Germline V gene lookup returns CDR1 SGHAT and CDR2 FQNNGV. In nucleotides, the CDR3 is TGTGCCAGCCGGGGGACCACTGAAGCTTTCTTT. Encoded protein: CASRGTTEAFF.